The 19 T cell receptor beta chains presented below share a single source sample, sequenced in a study of blood T cell repertoires in COVID-19 (dated by TCRdb to 2020 to 2021). The library was generated by the immunoSEQ multiplex PCR assay. TCRdb carries this immuneACCESS record with in-frame sequences only. Its versions omit some clonotypes, under half of them owing to an unresolved V gene in the studies checked, with the rest unexplained. The sample table records roughly 120,000 clones; roughly 82% of these occur just once. The ten largest clonotypes hold approximately 17% of the sample. Sample: peripheral blood. The source of these receptors is an older woman with acute or convalescent COVID-19.

CDR3 bases: TGTGCCAGCAGCTTAGGACAGGGGAGTTTAGAGACCCAGTACTTC. Residues: CASSLGQGSLETQYF. The V gene is TRBV5-6, the J gene TRBJ2-5; 9 nucleotides align to TRBD1. From germline, CDR1 is SGHDT and CDR2 YYEEEE. V lost 2 bases and J lost 4; bases outside the gene matches: 6. This CDR3 has 15 amino acids. The variable domain in full, with the rest retrieved from reference TRBV5-6 and TRBJ2-5, is DAGVTQSPTHLIKTRGQQVTLRCSPKSGHDTVSWYQQALGQGPQFIFQYYEEEERQRGNFPDRFSGHQFPNYSSELNVNALLLGDSALYLCASSLGQGSLETQYFGPGTRLLVL.

In this sample, this clone turned up many times. The chain has TRBV6-2 or TRBV6-3 and TRBJ1-5, with TRBD1 as a possible D gene (6 bases). Germline lookup yields CDR1 MNHEY and CDR2 SVGEGT. Trimming took off 2 bases at V and 0 bases at J, with 20 bases between the two ends. The length of the CDR3 is 19 residues. CDR3 protein: CASSYDRGALGSSNQPQHF. For the CDR3, the DNA is TGTGCCAGCAGTTACGACCGGGGGGCTCTTGGAAGTAGCAATCAGCCCCAGCATTTT.

This clone has a handful of counts. This chain joins TRBV7-9 and TRBJ1-2; D might be TRBD1 (5 bases). The CDR3 loop spans 14 amino acids. The germline V gene encodes CDR1 SEHNR and CDR2 FQNEAQ (reference sequence). Trimming stripped 5 bases from V and 4 bases from J, with 14 bases between. The CDR3 region has the DNA TGTGCCAGCAGCCTCAACGCGGGGGGCTATGGCTACACCTTC. Protein sequence: CASSLNAGGYGYTF. Full variable domain (remainder filled in from reference TRBV7-9 and TRBJ1-2): DTGVSQNPRHKITKRGQNVTFRCDPISEHNRLYWYRQTLGQGPEFLTYFQNEAQLEKSRLLSDRFSAERPKGSFSTLEIQRTEQGDSAMYLCASSLNAGGYGYTFGSGTRLTVV.

The J gene is TRBJ1-2, the V gene TRBV30; D gene ambiguous. Germline loops: CDR1 GTSNPN, CDR2 SVGIG (reference sequence). The CDR3 is 15 amino acids. The ends were cut back, 8 bases at V and 2 bases at J, with 21 bases in the middle. CDR3 region: CAGKHRFGVNYGYTF. The CDR3, as DNA: TGTGCCGGAAAACACCGGTTCGGGGTCAACTATGGCTACACCTTC. Supplemented by reference TRBV30 and TRBJ1-2, the full variable domain reads SQTIHQWPATLVQPVGSPLSLECTVEGTSNPNLYWYRQAAGRGLQLLFYSVGIGQISSEVPQNLSASRPQDRQFILSSKKLLLSDSGFYLCAGKHRFGVNYGYTFGSGTRLTVV.

The gene calls are TRBV7-2 and TRBJ1-5; no definite D call. The CDR3 is 16 amino acids. Trimming took 2 bases from V and 7 from J, leaving 18 bases between them. The germline gives CDR1 SGHTA, CDR2 FQGNSA. The CDR3 bases are TGTGCCAGCAGCTTAAATATCCGACTGCTTGGCCAGCCCCAGCATTTT. Its protein is CASSLNIRLLGQPQHF.

The chain combines TRBV28 with TRBJ2-4; D is perhaps TRBD1 (5 bases). The CDR3 has 16 residues. Germline V gene sequence: CDR1 MDHEN, CDR2 SYDVKM. Trimming removed 8 bases at V and 0 bases at J, with 17 bases between. The CDR3 spells CASGSMGHLAKNIQYF. Written as DNA, the CDR3 is TGTGCCAGCGGGTCCATGGGGCATCTAGCCAAAAACATTCAGTACTTC. Looking up the rest from reference TRBV28 and TRBJ2-4 gives the full variable domain: DVKVTQSSRYLVKRTGEKVFLECVQDMDHENMFWYRQDPGLGLRLIYFSYDVKMKEKGDIPEGYSVSREKKERFSLILESASTNQTSMYLCASGSMGHLAKNIQYFGAGTRLSVL.

The chain combines TRBV28 with TRBJ1-6; D ambiguous. Trimming cost V 5 bases and J 1 base, with 6 bases left between them. Germline V gene lookup returns CDR1 MDHEN and CDR2 SYDVKM. CDR3 size: 14 residues. CDR3 nucleotides: TGTGCCAGCAGTCCAGGATCCTATAATTCACCCCTCCACTTT. It yields the protein CASSPGSYNSPLHF.

This clone is categorized as medium-sized (0.01 to 0.1%). The chain employs TRBV29-1 and TRBJ1-6; D is perhaps TRBD1 (6 bases). Germline V gives CDR1 SQVTM, CDR2 ANQGSEA. V was shortened by 2 bases and J by 6 bases, with 14 bases between the two germline ends. The length of the CDR3 is 15 residues. The CDR3 here is CSVEPLAQGNSPLHF. CDR3 DNA sequence: TGCAGCGTTGAACCCCTGGCACAGGGTAATTCACCCCTCCACTTT.

This clone showed up just a few times. The rearrangement links TRBV5-3 to TRBJ2-1; TRBD2 might be the D (6 bases). TRBV5-3 is an open reading frame whose function is uncertain. The V end was cut by 3 bases, the J end by 7 bases, with 17 bases between. The CDR3 consists of 15 residues. CDR3 loop: CARSYRLGEGNEQFF. The CDR3, as DNA: TGTGCCAGAAGCTACCGACTAGGAGAAGGTAATGAGCAGTTCTTC.

This chain connects TRBV6-2 or TRBV6-3 to TRBJ1-5; TRBD1 matches at 9 bases. The CDR3 has 18 residues. The V and J ends lost 2 bases and 3 bases, in that order; junction bases with no gene match: 11. The germline CDR1 and CDR2 sequences are MNHEY and SVGEGT. CDR3 protein: CASSYPAGTGLDNQPQHF. The CDR3 nucleotides are TGTGCCAGCAGTTACCCTGCCGGGACAGGGTTAGACAATCAGCCCCAGCATTTT.

CDR3 residues: CASSYDGLGDQETQYF. In DNA form, the CDR3 reads TGTGCCAGCAGTTACGACGGACTAGGGGACCAAGAGACCCAGTACTTC. The chain employs TRBV6-5 and TRBJ2-5; 7 bases are a match to TRBD2. Trimming removed 2 bases from V and 0 bases from J; junction bases left unmatched: 6. There are 16 residues in the CDR3. Looked up from germline, CDR1 is MNHEY and CDR2 is SVGAGI.

The V and J genes are TRBV20-1 and TRBJ2-3; no clear D gene. V dropped 3 bases and J dropped 3 bases, with 7 bases sitting between them. The CDR3 extends over 12 amino acids. Germline V gene lookup returns CDR1 DFQATT and CDR2 SNEGSKA (reference sequence). The CDR3 DNA reads as TGCAGTGCTAGTCACGGTACAGATACGCAGTATTTT. The encoded protein is CSASHGTDTQYF.

The chain recombines TRBV29-1 with TRBJ1-1; no clear D gene. Trimming pared 3 bases from V and 7 bases from J, leaving 9 bases between. Germline-derived CDR1 and CDR2 are SQVTM and ANQGSEA. The CDR3 runs 11 residues. CDR3 loop: CSVEYNVEAFF. DNA for the CDR3: TGCAGCGTTGAGTACAACGTTGAAGCTTTCTTT.

This clone came up a few times. The CDR3 region has the DNA TGTGCCAGCAGTACCCCGGGACAGGGGGCTTTTTCGGGGGAGCAGTACTTC. Translated: CASSTPGQGAFSGEQYF. The rearrangement uses TRBV28 and TRBJ2-7; 12 bases are a match to TRBD1. J gave up 7 bases and V 5 bases, and 15 bases lay outside the gene matches. The CDR3 runs to 17 residues. CDR1 is MDHEN and CDR2 is SYDVKM in the germline V gene.

The chain recombines TRBV6-5 with TRBJ1-2; 8 bases are shared with TRBD1. J gave up 4 bases and V 2 bases, and 9 bases lay outside the gene matches. Per the germline V gene, CDR1 is MNHEY and CDR2 is SVGAGI. The CDR3 loop spans 16 amino acids. Written as DNA, the CDR3 is TGTGCCAGCAGTTACGACAGGGGATCCCTTGGCTATGGCTACACCTTC. It specifies CASSYDRGSLGYGYTF.

The table lists this clone with a few counts. The rearrangement links TRBV11-3 to TRBJ2-2, with D perhaps TRBD1 (5 bases). The CDR3 is 15 residues long. Germline-derived CDR1 and CDR2 are SGHNT and YENEEA. V gave up 0 bases and J gave up 1 base, with 6 bases separating them. The CDR3 loop reads CASSLDRVNTGELFF. The DNA of the CDR3 is TGTGCCAGCAGCTTAGACAGGGTGAACACCGGGGAGCTGTTTTTT.

The chain recombines TRBV4-3 with TRBJ2-2; maybe TRBD1 (6 bases). The V and J ends lost 3 bases and 5 bases respectively, with 13 bases between them. In germline, CDR1 is LGHNA, CDR2 YSLEER. The CDR3 sequence is 15 residues long. The CDR3 DNA follows: TGCGCCAGCAGCCACTTAGGGGGTGGGACCGGGGAGCTGTTTTTT. It codes for CASSHLGGGTGELFF.

V is TRBV4-1 and J is TRBJ2-2; 10 nucleotides agree with TRBD1. In germline, CDR1 is MGHRA, CDR2 YSYEKL. There are 15 residues in the CDR3. V was clipped by 4 bases and J by 6 bases; unmatched bases: 5. The CDR3 here is CASSRGQGRAGELFF. CDR3 bases: TGCGCCAGCAGCCGGGGACAGGGGAGGGCCGGGGAGCTGTTTTTT.

The chain recombines TRBV6-5 with TRBJ1-6, with D maybe TRBD1 (6 bases). The CDR3 contains 13 residues. The germline V and J ends were trimmed by 6 bases and 7 bases, with 10 bases remaining between them. Germline-derived CDR1 and CDR2 are MNHEY and SVGAGI. DNA of the CDR3: TGTGCCAGCAGCCCGACAGGAAATTCACCCCTCCACTTT. Its translation is CASSPTGNSPLHF.